The clone carrying this T cell receptor (beta chain) was picked up a small number of times. Its antigen is not known. This specimen belongs to a study of T cells in Graves' hyperthyroidism and ophthalmopathy. Recently diagnosed hyperthyroidism of less than 2 months' duration affected patients aged 18 to 65. PBMCs were collected from an approximately 9.4 ml volume of fresh peripheral blood. TCR beta CDR3 region amplification was performed from RNA transcripts. The HTBI primer set drove a first-round RT-PCR of the TCR CDR3. TCRdb used MiXCR to reprocess the multiplex PCR reads, holding one entry per CDR3 protein. The sample shows approximately 400,000 distinct CDR3 sequences, around 16% of them seen only once. General study results and limits: Most expanded thyroid clonotypes above 0.001 recurred in blood.

The CDR3 loop spans 15 amino acids. Germline lookup yields CDR1 SGHDT and CDR2 YYEEEE. V gave up 0 bases and J gave up 6 bases, with 12 bases separating them. The chain uses TRBV5-6 and TRBJ2-2; D may be TRBD1 or TRBD2 (5 bases each). What was sequenced was blood. This TCR came from a woman aged 18-29 years with Graves' hyperthyroidism. The CDR3 DNA sequence: TGTGCCAGCAGCTTGGTGGGGGAAGGGCCCGGGGAGCTGTTTTTT. It is translated as CASSLVGEGPGELFF. Complete variable domain (other parts from reference TRBV5-6 and TRBJ2-2): DAGVTQSPTHLIKTRGQQVTLRCSPKSGHDTVSWYQQALGQGPQFIFQYYEEEERQRGNFPDRFSGHQFPNYSSELNVNALLLGDSALYLCASSLVGEGPGELFFGEGSRLTVL.